The present T cell receptor beta chain was sequenced within a study of blood T cell repertoires in COVID-19. Overall study context: Acute and convalescent COVID-19 specimens originated in the United States, Italy and Spain. The cDNA or gDNA used as material had been derived from T cells, B-cell-depleted T cells, or PBMCs.

In the authors' methods: Counts of nucleated cells, estimated from reference gene primer amplification, were obtained. Some clones are missing from TCRdb's copy, which holds only in-frame ones; the method was immunoSEQ multiplex PCR. The D gene and trimming were derived from the DNA, and the V and J assignments and clone size from that table. Of 150,000 to 200,000 clones in the sample, roughly 86% were seen once. V gave up 4 bases and J gave up 5 bases; unmatched junction bases: 13. Germline V gene data show CDR1 as SGHTA and CDR2 as FQGNSA. The CDR3 is made up of 17 amino acids. V and J are TRBV7-2 and TRBJ2-3; 9 bases are a match to TRBD2. The source material was peripheral blood. The TCR was taken from a woman of 80 years or more in a cohort sampled during active or convalescent COVID-19. CDR3 region: CASSSRKGSGSGDTQYF. CDR3 bases: TGTGCCAGCAGCTCCCGAAAAGGTAGCGGGAGCGGAGATACGCAGTATTTT.